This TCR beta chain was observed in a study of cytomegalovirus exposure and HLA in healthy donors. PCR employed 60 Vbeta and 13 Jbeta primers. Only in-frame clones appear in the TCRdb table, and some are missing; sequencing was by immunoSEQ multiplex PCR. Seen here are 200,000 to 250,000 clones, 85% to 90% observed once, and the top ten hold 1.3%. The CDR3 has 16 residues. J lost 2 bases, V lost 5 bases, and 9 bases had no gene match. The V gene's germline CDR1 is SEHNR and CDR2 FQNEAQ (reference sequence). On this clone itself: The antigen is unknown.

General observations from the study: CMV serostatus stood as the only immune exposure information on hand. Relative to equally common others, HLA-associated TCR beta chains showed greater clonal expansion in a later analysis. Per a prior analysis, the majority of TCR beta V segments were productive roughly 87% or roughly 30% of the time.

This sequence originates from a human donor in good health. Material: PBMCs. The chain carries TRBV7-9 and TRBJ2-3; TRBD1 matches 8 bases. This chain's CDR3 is CASSPRTGSITDTQYF. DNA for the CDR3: TGTGCCAGCAGCCCCCGGACAGGGAGCATCACAGATACGCAGTATTTT.